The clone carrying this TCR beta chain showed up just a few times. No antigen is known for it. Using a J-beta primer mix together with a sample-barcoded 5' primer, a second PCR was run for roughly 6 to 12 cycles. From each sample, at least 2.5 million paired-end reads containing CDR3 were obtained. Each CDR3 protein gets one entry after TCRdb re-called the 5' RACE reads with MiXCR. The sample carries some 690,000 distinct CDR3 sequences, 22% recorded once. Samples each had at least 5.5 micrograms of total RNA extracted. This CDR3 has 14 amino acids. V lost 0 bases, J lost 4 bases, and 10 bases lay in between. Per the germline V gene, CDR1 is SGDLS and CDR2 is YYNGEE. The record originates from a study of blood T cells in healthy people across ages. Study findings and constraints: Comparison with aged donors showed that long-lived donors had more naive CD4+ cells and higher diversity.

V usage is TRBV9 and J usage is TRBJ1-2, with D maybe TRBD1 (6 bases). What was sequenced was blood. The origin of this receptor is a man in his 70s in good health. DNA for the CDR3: TGTGCCAGCAGCGTAGAAGGGGGGCTCTATGGCTACACCTTC. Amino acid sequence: CASSVEGGLYGYTF.